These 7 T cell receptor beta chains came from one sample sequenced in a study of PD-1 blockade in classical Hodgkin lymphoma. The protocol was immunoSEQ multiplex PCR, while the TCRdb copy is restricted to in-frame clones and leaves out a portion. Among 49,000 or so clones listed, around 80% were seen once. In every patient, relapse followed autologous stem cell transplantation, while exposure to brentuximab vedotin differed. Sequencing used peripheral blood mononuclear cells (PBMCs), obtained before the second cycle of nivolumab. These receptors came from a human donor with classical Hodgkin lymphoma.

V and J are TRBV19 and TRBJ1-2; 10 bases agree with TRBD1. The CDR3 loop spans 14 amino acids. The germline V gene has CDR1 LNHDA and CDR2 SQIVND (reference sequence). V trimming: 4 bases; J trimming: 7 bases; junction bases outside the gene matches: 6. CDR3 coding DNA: TGTGCCAGTAGTAAGGACAGGGGGTCTTCTGGCTACACCTTC. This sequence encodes CASSKDRGSSGYTF. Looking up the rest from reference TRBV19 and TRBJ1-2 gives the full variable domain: DGGITQSPKYLFRKEGQNVTLSCEQNLNHDAMYWYRQDPGQGLRLIYYSQIVNDFQKGDIAEGYSVSREKKESFPLTVTSAQKNPTAFYLCASSKDRGSSGYTFGSGTRLTVV.

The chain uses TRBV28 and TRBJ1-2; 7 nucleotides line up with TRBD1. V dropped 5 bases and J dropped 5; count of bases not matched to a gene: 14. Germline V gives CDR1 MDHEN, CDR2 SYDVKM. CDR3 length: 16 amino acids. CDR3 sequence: CASSPLGQGEIYGYTF. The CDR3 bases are TGTGCCAGCAGTCCTTTGGGGCAGGGGGAAATATATGGCTACACCTTC.

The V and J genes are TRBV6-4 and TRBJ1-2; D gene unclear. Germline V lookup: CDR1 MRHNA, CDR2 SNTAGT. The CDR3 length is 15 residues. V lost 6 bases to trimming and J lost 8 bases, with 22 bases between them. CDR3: CASSSPRSGLSGYTF. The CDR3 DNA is TGTGCCAGCAGCTCCCCCCGGTCGGGTTTAAGCGGCTACACCTTC.

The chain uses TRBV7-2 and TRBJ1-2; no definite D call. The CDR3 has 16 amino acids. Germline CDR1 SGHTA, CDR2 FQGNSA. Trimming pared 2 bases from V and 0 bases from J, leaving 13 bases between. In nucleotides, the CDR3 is TGTGCCAGCAGCTTATTTGGGAGACTTACTAACTATGGCTACACCTTC. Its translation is CASSLFGRLTNYGYTF.

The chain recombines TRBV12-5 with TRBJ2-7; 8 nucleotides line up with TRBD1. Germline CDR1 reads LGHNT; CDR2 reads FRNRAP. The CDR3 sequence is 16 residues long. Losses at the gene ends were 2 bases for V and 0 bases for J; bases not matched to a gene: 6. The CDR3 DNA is TGTGCTAGTGGTTTGTCAGGGGGCCCACCCTCCTACGAGCAGTACTTC. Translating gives CASGLSGGPPSYEQYF.

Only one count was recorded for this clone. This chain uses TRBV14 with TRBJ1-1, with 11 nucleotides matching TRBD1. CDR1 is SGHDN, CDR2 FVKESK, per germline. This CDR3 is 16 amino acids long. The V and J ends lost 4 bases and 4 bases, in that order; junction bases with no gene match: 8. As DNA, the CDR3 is TGTGCCAGCAGCCCGGACAGGGGGCGATTTACCACTGAAGCTTTCTTT. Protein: CASSPDRGRFTTEAFF.

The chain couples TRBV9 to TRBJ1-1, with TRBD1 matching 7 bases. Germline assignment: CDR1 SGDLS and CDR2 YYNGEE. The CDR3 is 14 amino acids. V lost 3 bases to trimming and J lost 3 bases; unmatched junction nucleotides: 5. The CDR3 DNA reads TGTGCCAGCAGCGCACCGGGACAGTACACTGAAGCTTTCTTT. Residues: CASSAPGQYTEAFF.